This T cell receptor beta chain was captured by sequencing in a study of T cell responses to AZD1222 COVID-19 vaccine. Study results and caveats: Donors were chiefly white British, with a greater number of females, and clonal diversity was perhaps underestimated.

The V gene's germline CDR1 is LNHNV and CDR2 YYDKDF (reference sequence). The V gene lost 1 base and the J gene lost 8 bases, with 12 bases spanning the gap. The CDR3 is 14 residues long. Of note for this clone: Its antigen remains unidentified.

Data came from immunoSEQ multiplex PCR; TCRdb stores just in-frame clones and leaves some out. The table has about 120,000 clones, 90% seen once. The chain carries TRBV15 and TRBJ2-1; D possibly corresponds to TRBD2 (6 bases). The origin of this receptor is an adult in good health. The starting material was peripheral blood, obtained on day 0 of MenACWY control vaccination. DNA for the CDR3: TGTGCCACCAGCAGAGCGGGAGACACAGATGAGCAGTTCTTC. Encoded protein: CATSRAGDTDEQFF.